These 18 T cell receptor beta chains originate from one sample sequenced in a study of blood T cells in healthy people across ages (dated by TCRdb to the mid-2010s). Library creation used 5' RACE. A second roughly 7 to 11 cycle PCR used a sample-barcoded 5' primer and a J-beta primer mix. The public reads were reanalyzed by TCRdb: fastp trimming at Q25, MiXCR alignment, in-frame beta chains only. Rows matching on CDR3 protein sequence are summarized as one entry with the most common DNA and genes. This sample lists some 1,800,000 distinct CDR3 sequences; 35% to 50% were detected once. The top ten constitute around 23% of the sample. Sequenced sample: blood. These receptors all come from a human donor in good health.

In its sample, this clonotype was seen a few times. V gene TRBV5-5 combines with J gene TRBJ2-3; D might be TRBD1 or TRBD2, each matching 5 bases. The germline CDR1 and CDR2 sequences are SGHKS and YYEKEE (reference sequence). The length of the CDR3 is 14 residues. The V and J ends lost 5 bases and 5 bases respectively, with 15 bases between them. CDR3 loop: CASSGTGSEDTQYF. Written as DNA, the CDR3 is TGTGCCAGCAGTGGGACGGGGAGCGAAGATACGCAGTATTTT. Filled out from reference TRBV5-5 and TRBJ2-3, the complete variable domain reads DAGVTQSPTHLIKTRGQQVTLRCSPISGHKSVSWYQQVLGQGPQFIFQYYEKEERGRGNFPDRFSARQFPNYSSELNVNALLLGDSALYLCASSGTGSEDTQYFGPGTRLTVL.

A few counts support this clonotype. At one end the junction does not follow the germline gene, possibly because of a read error. This sequence joins TRBV10-3 and TRBJ2-3; weak D call: TRBD1 (5 bases). CDR3 length equals 12 residues. Per germline, CDR1 ENHRY and CDR2 SYGVKD. The CDR3 nucleotides are TGTGCCACAAGGGGTATAGGAGATGCGCAGTATTTT. It specifies CATRGIGDAQYF.

CDR3: CASSQQPLGTDTQYF. The CDR3 region has the DNA TGTGCCAGCAGCCAACAACCGCTGGGCACAGATACGCAGTATTTT. J is TRBJ2-3 and V is TRBV3-1; D is uncertain. The CDR3 covers 15 residues. Germline CDR1 reads LGHDT; CDR2 reads YNNKEL (reference sequence). Trimming pared 2 bases from V and 1 base from J, leaving 10 bases between.

This clonotype appeared once. A read error may be the cause here, since a much bigger clone is one base away. The chain links TRBV2 to TRBJ2-3; no reliable D call. Germline CDR1 reads SNHLY; CDR2 reads FYNNEI. With 6 bases removed from V and 8 bases from J, the gap between germline ends came to 9 bases. The CDR3 runs to 11 residues. CDR3 sequence (DNA): TGTGCCAGCAGCCCCTGGGGTACGCAGTATTTT. It codes for CASSPWGTQYF.

This clonotype was recorded a few times. The chain is built from TRBV5-1 and TRBJ2-1; weak D call: TRBD1 (5 bases). Germline lookup yields CDR1 SGHRS and CDR2 YFSETQ. V lost 4 bases to trimming and J lost 5 bases, with 13 bases between them. This CDR3 is built from 14 residues. The CDR3: CASSTAGLDNEQFF. The DNA for the CDR3 is TGCGCCAGCAGCACGGCAGGGTTGGACAATGAGCAGTTCTTC.

The rearrangement joins TRBV10-3 to TRBJ1-2, with D perhaps TRBD1 (5 bases). The V end was cut by 11 bases, the J end by 2 bases, with 12 bases between. Germline-derived CDR1 and CDR2 are ENHRY and SYGVKD. CDR3 length equals 12 residues. The CDR3 sequence is CAGGTDNYGYTF. The CDR3 DNA sequence: TGTGCCGGCGGGACGGACAACTATGGCTACACCTTC.

The chain has TRBV4-3 and TRBJ1-1, with 11 bases aligning to TRBD1. The CDR3 spans 15 residues. Germline V gene lookup returns CDR1 LGHNA and CDR2 YSLEER. V shed 4 bases and J 11 bases; nucleotides not matched to a gene: 12. The CDR3: CASSRLTGQGVLAFF. The CDR3 DNA follows: TGCGCCAGCAGCCGCCTAACGGGACAGGGGGTTCTCGCTTTCTTT.

This clonotype was seen a few times. The V call is TRBV20-1, the J call TRBJ1-2; TRBD1 aligns across 12 bases. From germline, CDR1 is DFQATT and CDR2 SNEGSKA (reference sequence). V was pared by 3 bases and J by 0 bases, with 5 bases of the junction left unmatched. CDR3 length: 16 amino acids. This CDR3 is CSARSGTGGPNYGYTF. CDR3 sequence (DNA): TGCAGTGCTAGGTCCGGGACAGGGGGCCCTAACTATGGCTACACCTTC.

This clonotype was counted between two and nine times. The chain is built from TRBV20-1 and TRBJ1-2, with D possibly matching TRBD1 (6 bases). The CDR3 runs to 16 residues. Germline-derived CDR1 and CDR2 are DFQATT and SNEGSKA (reference sequence). V lost 3 bases, J lost 0 bases, and 17 bases lay in between. The CDR3, as DNA: TGCAGTGCTAGCCTCCAAACAGGGTCCACTAACTATGGCTACACCTTC. Its protein product is CSASLQTGSTNYGYTF.

CDR3 sequence reads: CASSSTGQGAEWEQYF. The CDR3 DNA reads as TGTGCCAGCAGCTCTACTGGACAGGGGGCAGAATGGGAGCAGTACTTC. The V gene is TRBV7-2, the J gene TRBJ2-5, with 11 bases aligning to TRBD1. The CDR3 has 16 amino acids. The ends lost 4 bases at V and 11 bases at J; junction bases unmatched: 15. Germline lookup yields CDR1 SGHTA and CDR2 FQGNSA.

This chain joins TRBV7-6 and TRBJ2-1, with D possibly being TRBD2 (5 bases). From germline, CDR1 is SGHVS and CDR2 FNYEAQ. V dropped 0 bases and J dropped 6 bases, with 12 bases sitting between them. The CDR3 has 15 amino acids. The CDR3 region is CASSLAGNRGNEQFF. The CDR3 DNA sequence: TGTGCCAGCAGCTTAGCCGGAAATCGGGGCAATGAGCAGTTCTTC. The full variable domain, in which reference TRBV7-6 and TRBJ2-1 provide the parts outside the CDR3, is GAGVSQSPRYKVTKRGQDVALRCDPISGHVSLYWYRQALGQGPEFLTYFNYEAQQDKSGLPNDRFSAERPEGSISTLTIQRTEQRDSAMYRCASSLAGNRGNEQFFGPGTRLTVL.

This clonotype was detected a few times. The chain links TRBV13 to TRBJ1-2; tentative D call: TRBD1 (5 bases). This CDR3 has 13 residues. The V gene's germline CDR1 is PRHDT and CDR2 FYEKMQ (reference sequence). With 5 bases removed from V and 5 bases from J, the gap between germline ends came to 12 bases. This CDR3 is CASSTGLRYGYTF. The CDR3 coding sequence is TGTGCCAGCAGCACAGGATTACGATATGGCTACACCTTC.

This clonotype was detected many times. The chain uses TRBV27 and TRBJ2-7; the match to TRBD2 covers 13 bases. Germline values: CDR1 MNHEY, CDR2 SMNVEV (reference sequence). CDR3 length: 14 amino acids. V shed 5 bases, J shed 6 bases, and the junction held 4 bases outside the gene matches. The CDR3 protein is CASSNGTSGIEQYF. The CDR3 bases are TGTGCCAGCAGTAACGGGACTAGCGGGATCGAGCAGTACTTC.

The genes are TRBV4-3 and TRBJ2-5, with 9 positions matching TRBD1. CDR3 length: 15 residues. V lost 2 bases to trimming and J lost 5 bases; unmatched junction nucleotides: 6. Germline CDR1 LGHNA, CDR2 YSLEER. CDR3 nucleotide sequence: TGCGCCAGCAGCCAACAACAGGGGGCGGGGGAGACCCAGTACTTC. The encoded protein is CASSQQQGAGETQYF.

The table lists this clonotype with a few counts. The rearrangement joins TRBV28 to TRBJ1-2, with D possibly being TRBD1 (5 bases). CDR3 size: 12 residues. Trimming cost V 7 bases and J 12 bases, with 18 bases left between them. Germline loops: CDR1 MDHEN, CDR2 SYDVKM. The CDR3 DNA follows: TGTGCCAGCACCTTGGGTAGGGGCGGGCACACCTTC. Amino acids: CASTLGRGGHTF.

In its sample, this clonotype was seen a few times. The rearrangement joins TRBV12-3 or TRBV12-4 to TRBJ2-3, with D perhaps matching TRBD1 (5 bases). V dropped 6 bases and J dropped 0 bases, with 16 bases sitting between them. CDR3 length equals 16 residues. CDR3: CASSPIGATSTDTQYF. In DNA, the CDR3 is TGTGCCAGCAGCCCGATTGGGGCGACCAGCACAGATACGCAGTATTTT.

This clonotype occurred many times. The CDR3 coding sequence is TGTGCCAGCAGTGAAACTAGAATGGGGACCCAGTACTTC. It translates to CASSETRMGTQYF. V usage is TRBV6-1 and J usage is TRBJ2-5, with D possibly matching TRBD2 (5 bases). Germline V gene data show CDR1 as MNHNS and CDR2 as SASEGT. CDR3 length: 13 amino acids. The germline V and J ends were trimmed by 2 bases and 7 bases, with 11 bases remaining between them.

This clonotype was seen once. V is TRBV6-5 and J is TRBJ2-1; D possibly matches TRBD1 or TRBD2 (6 bases each). V lost 2 bases to trimming and J lost 5 bases, with 25 bases between them. The length of the CDR3 is 19 residues. CDR1 MNHEY and CDR2 SVGAGI come from the germline V gene. The CDR3: CASSYRGRRKLSENNEQFF. CDR3 nucleotide sequence: TGTGCCAGCAGTTACCGGGGGCGCAGGAAGTTATCAGAAAACAATGAGCAGTTCTTC.